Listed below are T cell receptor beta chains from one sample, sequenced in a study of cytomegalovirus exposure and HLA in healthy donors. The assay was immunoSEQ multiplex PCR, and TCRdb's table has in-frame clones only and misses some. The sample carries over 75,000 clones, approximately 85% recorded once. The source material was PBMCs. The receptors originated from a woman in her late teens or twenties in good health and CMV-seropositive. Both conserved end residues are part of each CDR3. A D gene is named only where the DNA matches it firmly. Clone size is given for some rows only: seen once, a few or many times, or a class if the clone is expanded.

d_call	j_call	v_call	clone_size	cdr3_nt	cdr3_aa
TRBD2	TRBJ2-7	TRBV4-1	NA	TGCGCCAGCAGCCAAGAGGGACTAGCGCTTGGCTCCTACGAGCAGTACTTC	CASSQEGLALGSYEQYF
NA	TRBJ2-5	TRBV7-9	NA	TGTGCCAGCAGCTTATTCGAGCGGGAGACCCAGTACTTC	CASSLFERETQYF
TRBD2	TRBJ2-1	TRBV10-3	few	TGTGCCATCAGGGCGGGAGGGAGCTTCTATGAGCAGTTCTTC	CAIRAGGSFYEQFF
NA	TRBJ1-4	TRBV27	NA	TGTGCCAGCAGTCTACGACAGCCAACTAATGAAAAACTGTTTTTT	CASSLRQPTNEKLFF
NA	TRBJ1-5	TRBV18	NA	TGTGCCAGCTCATCGAGTGGTCAGCCCCAGCATTTT	CASSSSGQPQHF
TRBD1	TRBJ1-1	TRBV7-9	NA	TGTGCCAGCAGCTCATCAGGGGGTAACACTGAAGCTTTCTTT	CASSSSGGNTEAFF
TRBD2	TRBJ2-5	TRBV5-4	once	TGTGCCAGCAGCTTGGAGGCGGGAGGGTTGGAGACCCAGTACTTC	CASSLEAGGLETQYF
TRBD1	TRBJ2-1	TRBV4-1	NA	TGCGCCAGCAGCCAACCATTAAGGGACAGCGAAACGTTCTTC	CASSQPLRDSETFF
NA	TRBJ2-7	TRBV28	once	TGTGCCAGCAGTTTAGGCCGATCTAGGAACGAGCAGTACTTC	CASSLGRSRNEQYF
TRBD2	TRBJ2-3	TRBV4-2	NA	TGTGCCAGCAGCCAAGAGTTAGCGGGAGGAATTAGCACAGATACGCAGTATTTT	CASSQELAGGISTDTQYF
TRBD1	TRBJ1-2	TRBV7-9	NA	TGTGCCAGCAGCTTATTCGACACCCGGGGACAGTTGGGTGGCTACACCTTC	CASSLFDTRGQLGGYTF
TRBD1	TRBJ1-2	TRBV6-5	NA	TGTGCCAGCAGTAACGGGGACAGGATCAACTATGGCTACACCTTC	CASSNGDRINYGYTF
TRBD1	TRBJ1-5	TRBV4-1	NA	TGCGCCAGCAGCCAAGTAGGACAGGCGAGCAATCAGCCCCAGCATTTT	CASSQVGQASNQPQHF
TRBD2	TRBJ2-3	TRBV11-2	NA	TGTGCCAGCAGCTTACAACTAGCGGGGGGCGATACGCAGTATTTT	CASSLQLAGGDTQYF
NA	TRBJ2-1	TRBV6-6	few	TGTGCCAGCAGTCGAGATGGAGGGAAGGGCGAGCAGTTCTTC	CASSRDGGKGEQFF
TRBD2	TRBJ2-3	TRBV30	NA	TGTGCCTGGAGTTTGGTGACTAGCGGGAGTCCTGGGTTT	CAWSLVTSGSPGF
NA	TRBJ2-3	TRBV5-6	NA	TGTGCCAGCAGCTTGGATCAGGTGAGAGATACGCAGTATTTT	CASSLDQVRDTQYF
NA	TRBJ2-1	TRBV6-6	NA	TGTGCCAGCACTAATGACTACGGTCTTTCTAAGTTCTTC	CASTNDYGLSKFF
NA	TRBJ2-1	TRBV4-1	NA	TGCGCCAGCAGCCAACTTCAAGGCCCCGGGGGACTTATCTCCTACAATGAGCAGTTCTTC	CASSQLQGPGGLISYNEQFF
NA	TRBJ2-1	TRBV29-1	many	TGCAGCATACGCGGGGGCCGAAGCTCCTACAATGAGCAGTTCTTC	CSIRGGRSSYNEQFF
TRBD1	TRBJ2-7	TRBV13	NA	TGTGCCAGCAGCTTAAGTGGCCGGGTAGACAGGGATCAAGTCTACGAGCAGTACTTC	CASSLSGRVDRDQVYEQYF